This entry describes one T cell receptor (beta chain). Its specificity is unknown. These data are taken from a study of shared clonotypes between healthy human individuals. For the study at large: Each donor's CD8 memory used one plate, CD8 naive two, each CD4 subset three. Study-wide points: When naive CD4 clonotypes were compared across a few donors, roughly 4.9% were shared.

The germline V gene encodes CDR1 SGDLS and CDR2 YYNGEE. The CDR3 extends over 16 amino acids. Trimming took 4 bases from V and 5 from J, leaving 18 bases between them. Sorted-subset replicate PCR reactions were performed with roughly 200 ng DNA, corresponding to roughly 30,000 T cell genomes. The method was immunoSEQ multiplex PCR; TCRdb's version includes in-frame clones alone and lacks a portion of them. The sample holds 900,000 to 1,200,000 clones; 70% to 80% are singletons and the top ten take roughly 0.65%. This clonotype was obtained from a man younger than 35 in good health. Some clones in this sample may be carry-over from other donors' samples. The chain has TRBV9 and TRBJ1-4; tentatively, D is TRBD1 (6 bases). Material: memory CD4+ T cells from PBMCs. The subset: CD45RA-negative fraction. CDR3 sequence reads: CASSPHGDRRNEKLFF. Written as DNA, the CDR3 is TGTGCCAGCAGCCCTCACGGAGACAGGCGGAATGAAAAACTGTTTTTT.